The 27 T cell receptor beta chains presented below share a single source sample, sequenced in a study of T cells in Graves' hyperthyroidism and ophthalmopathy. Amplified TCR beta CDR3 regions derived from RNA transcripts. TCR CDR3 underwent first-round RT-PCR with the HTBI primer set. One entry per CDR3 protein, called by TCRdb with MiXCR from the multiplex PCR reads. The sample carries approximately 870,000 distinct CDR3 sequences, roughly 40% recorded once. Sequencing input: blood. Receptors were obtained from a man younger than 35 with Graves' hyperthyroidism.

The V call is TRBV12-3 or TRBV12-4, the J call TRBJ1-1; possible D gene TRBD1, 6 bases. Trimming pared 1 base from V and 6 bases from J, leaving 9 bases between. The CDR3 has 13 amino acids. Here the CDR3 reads CASSLGDMPEAFF. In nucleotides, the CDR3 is TGTGCCAGCAGTTTAGGGGACATGCCTGAAGCTTTCTTT.

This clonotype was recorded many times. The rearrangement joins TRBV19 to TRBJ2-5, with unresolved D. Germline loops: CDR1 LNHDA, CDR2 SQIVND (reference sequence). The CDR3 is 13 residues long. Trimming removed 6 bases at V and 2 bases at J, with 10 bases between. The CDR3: CASRRAVQETQYF. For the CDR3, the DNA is TGTGCCAGTAGACGGGCTGTTCAAGAGACCCAGTACTTC.

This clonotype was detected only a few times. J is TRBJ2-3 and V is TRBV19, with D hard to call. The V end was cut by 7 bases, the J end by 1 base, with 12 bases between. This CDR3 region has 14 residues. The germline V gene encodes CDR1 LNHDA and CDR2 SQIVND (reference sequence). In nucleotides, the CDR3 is TGTGCCAGTACCTCGGGTGGAGGCACAGATACGCAGTATTTT. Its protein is CASTSGGGTDTQYF.

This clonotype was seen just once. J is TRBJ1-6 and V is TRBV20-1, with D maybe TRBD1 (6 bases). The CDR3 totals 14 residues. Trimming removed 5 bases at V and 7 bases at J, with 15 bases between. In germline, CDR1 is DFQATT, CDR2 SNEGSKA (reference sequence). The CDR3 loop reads CSASRSGVNSPLHF. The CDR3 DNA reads TGCAGTGCTTCCCGTTCAGGGGTAAATTCACCCCTCCACTTT.

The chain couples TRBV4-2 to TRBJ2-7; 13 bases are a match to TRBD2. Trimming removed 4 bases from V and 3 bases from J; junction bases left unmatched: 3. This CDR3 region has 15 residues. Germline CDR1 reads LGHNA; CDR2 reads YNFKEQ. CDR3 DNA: TGTGCCAGCAGCCGACGGACTAGCGGGAGCTACGAGCAGTACTTC. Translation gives CASSRRTSGSYEQYF.

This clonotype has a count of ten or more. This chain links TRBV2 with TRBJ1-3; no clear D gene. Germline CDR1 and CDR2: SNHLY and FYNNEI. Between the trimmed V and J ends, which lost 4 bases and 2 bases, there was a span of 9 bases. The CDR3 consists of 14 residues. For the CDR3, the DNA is TGTGCCAGCAGTGGGCCCATTACTGGAAACACCATATATTTT. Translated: CASSGPITGNTIYF. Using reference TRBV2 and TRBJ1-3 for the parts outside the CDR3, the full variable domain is EPEVTQTPSHQVTQMGQEVILRCVPISNHLYFYWYRQILGQKVEFLVSFYNNEISEKSEIFDDQFSVERPDGSNFTLKIRSTKLEDSAMYFCASSGPITGNTIYFGEGSWLTVV.

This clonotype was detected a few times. This CDR3 reads CASSQTDRGRETQYF. For the CDR3, the DNA is TGTGCCAGCAGCCAAACCGACAGGGGTAGGGAGACCCAGTACTTC. The chain is built from TRBV3-1 and TRBJ2-5, with 8 bases aligning to TRBD1. V lost 2 bases to trimming and J lost 5 bases; unmatched junction nucleotides: 7. In germline, CDR1 is LGHDT, CDR2 YNNKEL (reference sequence). CDR3 size: 15 residues.

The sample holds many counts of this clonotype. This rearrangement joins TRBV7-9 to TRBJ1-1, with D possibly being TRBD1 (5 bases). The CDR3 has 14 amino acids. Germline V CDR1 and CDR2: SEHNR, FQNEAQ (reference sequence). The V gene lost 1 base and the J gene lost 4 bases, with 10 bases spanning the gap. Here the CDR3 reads CASSLEGQVTEAFF. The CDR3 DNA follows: TGTGCCAGCAGCTTAGAGGGGCAAGTCACTGAAGCTTTCTTT.

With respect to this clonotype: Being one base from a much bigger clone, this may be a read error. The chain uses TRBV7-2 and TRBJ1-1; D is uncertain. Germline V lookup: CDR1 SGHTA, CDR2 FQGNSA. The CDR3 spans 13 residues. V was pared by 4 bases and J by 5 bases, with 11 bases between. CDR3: CASSSGVPTEAFF. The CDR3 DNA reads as TGTGCCAGCAGCTCAGGAGTACCGACTGAAGCTTTCTTT.

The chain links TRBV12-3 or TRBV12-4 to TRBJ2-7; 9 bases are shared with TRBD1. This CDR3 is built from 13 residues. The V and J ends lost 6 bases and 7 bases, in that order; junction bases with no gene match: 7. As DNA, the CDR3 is TGTGCCAGCAGCCGGGACAGGGTCGGGGAGCAGTACTTC. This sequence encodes CASSRDRVGEQYF.

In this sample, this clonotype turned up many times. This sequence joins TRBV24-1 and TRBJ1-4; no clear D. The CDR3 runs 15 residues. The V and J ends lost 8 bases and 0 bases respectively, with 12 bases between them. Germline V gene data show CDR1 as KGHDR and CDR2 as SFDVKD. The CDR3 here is CATIHVRATNEKLFF. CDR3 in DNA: TGTGCCACCATCCACGTTCGGGCAACTAATGAAAAACTGTTTTTT.

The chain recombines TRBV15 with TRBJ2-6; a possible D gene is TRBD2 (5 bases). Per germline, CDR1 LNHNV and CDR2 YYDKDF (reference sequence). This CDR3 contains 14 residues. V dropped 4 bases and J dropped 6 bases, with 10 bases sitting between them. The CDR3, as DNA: TGTGCCACCAGCAACTACCGGGAGGCCAACGTCCTGACTTTC. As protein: CATSNYREANVLTF.

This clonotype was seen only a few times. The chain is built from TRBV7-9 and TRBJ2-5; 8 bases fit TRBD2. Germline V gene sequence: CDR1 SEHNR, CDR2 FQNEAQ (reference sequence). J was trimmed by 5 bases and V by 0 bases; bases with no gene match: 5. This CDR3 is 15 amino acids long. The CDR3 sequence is CASSLAGGAAETQYF. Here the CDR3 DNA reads TGTGCCAGCAGCTTAGCCGGGGGGGCCGCGGAGACCCAGTACTTC.

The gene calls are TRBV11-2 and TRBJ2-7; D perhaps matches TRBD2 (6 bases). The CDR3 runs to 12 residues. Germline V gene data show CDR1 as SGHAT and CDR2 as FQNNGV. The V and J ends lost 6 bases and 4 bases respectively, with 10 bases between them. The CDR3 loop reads CASRFRGYEQYF. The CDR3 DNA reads TGTGCCAGCAGGTTTCGGGGGTACGAGCAGTACTTC.

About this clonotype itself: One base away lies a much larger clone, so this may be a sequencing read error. The CDR3 region is CAGSLRGEGTEAFF. The DNA for the CDR3 is TGTGCCGGCAGTCTCAGGGGGGAAGGCACTGAAGCTTTCTTT. The V call is TRBV2, the J call TRBJ1-1; 7 bases match TRBD1. The CDR3 runs to 14 residues. Germline V lookup: CDR1 SNHLY, CDR2 FYNNEI.

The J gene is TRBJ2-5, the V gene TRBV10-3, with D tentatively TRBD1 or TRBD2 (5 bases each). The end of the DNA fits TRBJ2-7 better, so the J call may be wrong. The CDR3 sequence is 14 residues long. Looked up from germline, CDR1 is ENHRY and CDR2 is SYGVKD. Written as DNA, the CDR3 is TGTGCCATCAGCTCCGGGACGTACACCTACGAGCAGTACTTC. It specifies CAISSGTYTYEQYF.

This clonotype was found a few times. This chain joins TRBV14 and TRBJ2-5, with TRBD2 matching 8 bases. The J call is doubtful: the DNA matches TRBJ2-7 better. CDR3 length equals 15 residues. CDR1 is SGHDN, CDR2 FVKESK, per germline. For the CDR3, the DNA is TGTGCCAGCAGCCAAGATTCAGCGGGAGATTACGAGCAGTACTTC. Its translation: CASSQDSAGDYEQYF.

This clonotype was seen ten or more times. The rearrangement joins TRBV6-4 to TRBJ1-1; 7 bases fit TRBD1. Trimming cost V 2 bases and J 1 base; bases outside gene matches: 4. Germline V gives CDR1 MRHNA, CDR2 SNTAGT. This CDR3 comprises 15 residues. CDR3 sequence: CASSDGTDGNTEAFF. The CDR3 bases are TGTGCCAGCAGTGACGGGACAGATGGGAACACTGAAGCTTTCTTT.

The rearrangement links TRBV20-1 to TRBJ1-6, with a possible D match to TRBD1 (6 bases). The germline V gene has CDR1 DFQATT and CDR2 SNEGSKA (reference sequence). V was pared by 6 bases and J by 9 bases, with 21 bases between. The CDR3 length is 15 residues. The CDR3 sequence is CSATSYRESSSPLHF. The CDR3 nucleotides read TGCAGTGCCACCAGCTACAGGGAGTCGAGTTCACCCCTCCACTTT.

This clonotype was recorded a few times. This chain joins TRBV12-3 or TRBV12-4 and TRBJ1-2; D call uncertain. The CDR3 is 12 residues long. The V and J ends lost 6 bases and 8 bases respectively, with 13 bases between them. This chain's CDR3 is CASRTDLGGYTF. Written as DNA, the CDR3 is TGTGCCAGCAGAACCGACCTGGGGGGCTACACCTTC.

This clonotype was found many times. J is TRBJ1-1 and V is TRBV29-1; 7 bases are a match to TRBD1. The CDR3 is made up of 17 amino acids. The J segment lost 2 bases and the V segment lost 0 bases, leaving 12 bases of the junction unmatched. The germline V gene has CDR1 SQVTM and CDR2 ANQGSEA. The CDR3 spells CSVEDPVPTGPNTEAFF. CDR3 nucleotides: TGCAGCGTTGAAGATCCAGTGCCGACAGGGCCAAACACTGAAGCTTTCTTT. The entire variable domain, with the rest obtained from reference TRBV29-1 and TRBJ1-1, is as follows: SAVISQKPSRDICQRGTSLTIQCQVDSQVTMMFWYRQQPGQSLTLIATANQGSEATYESGFVIDKFPISRPNLTFSTLTVSNMSPEDSSIYLCSVEDPVPTGPNTEAFFGQGTRLTVV.

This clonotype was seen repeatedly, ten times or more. The chain's CDR3 is CSVEDLRRAGTEAFF. CDR3 nucleotide sequence: TGCAGCGTTGAAGATCTTCGCAGGGCGGGCACTGAAGCTTTCTTT. J is TRBJ1-1 and V is TRBV29-1, with a tentative D call TRBD1 (5 bases). The germline V gene encodes CDR1 SQVTM and CDR2 ANQGSEA. CDR3 size: 15 residues. V was clipped by 0 bases and J by 4 bases, with 15 bases between them. The full variable domain, completed using reference TRBV29-1 and TRBJ1-1, is SAVISQKPSRDICQRGTSLTIQCQVDSQVTMMFWYRQQPGQSLTLIATANQGSEATYESGFVIDKFPISRPNLTFSTLTVSNMSPEDSSIYLCSVEDLRRAGTEAFFGQGTRLTVV.

The DNA of the CDR3 is TGTGCCATCAATGATAACTATGGCTACACCTTC. Translating gives CAINDNYGYTF. The chain couples TRBV10-3 to TRBJ1-2; D gene unclear. This CDR3 is built from 11 residues. Per germline, CDR1 ENHRY and CDR2 SYGVKD. The V and J ends lost 7 bases and 1 base respectively, with 4 bases between them.

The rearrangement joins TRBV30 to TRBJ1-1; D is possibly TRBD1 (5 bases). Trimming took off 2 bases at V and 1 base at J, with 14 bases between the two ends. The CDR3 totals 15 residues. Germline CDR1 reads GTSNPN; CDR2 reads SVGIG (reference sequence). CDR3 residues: CAWSRERGPNTEAFF. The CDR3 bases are TGTGCCTGGAGTAGGGAGAGGGGTCCGAACACTGAAGCTTTCTTT.

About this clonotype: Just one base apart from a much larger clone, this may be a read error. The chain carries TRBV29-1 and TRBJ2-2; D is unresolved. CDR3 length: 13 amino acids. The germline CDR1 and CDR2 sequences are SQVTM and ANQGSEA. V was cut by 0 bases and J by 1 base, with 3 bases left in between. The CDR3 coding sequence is TGCAGCGTTGAAGAACAGAACACCGGGGAGCTGTTTTTT. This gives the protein CSVEEQNTGELFF.

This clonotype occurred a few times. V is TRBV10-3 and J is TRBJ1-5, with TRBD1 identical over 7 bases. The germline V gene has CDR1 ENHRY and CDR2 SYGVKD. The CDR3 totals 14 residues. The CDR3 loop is CATKESGGDQPQHF. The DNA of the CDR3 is TGTGCAACCAAGGAGTCAGGGGGGGATCAGCCCCAGCATTTT.

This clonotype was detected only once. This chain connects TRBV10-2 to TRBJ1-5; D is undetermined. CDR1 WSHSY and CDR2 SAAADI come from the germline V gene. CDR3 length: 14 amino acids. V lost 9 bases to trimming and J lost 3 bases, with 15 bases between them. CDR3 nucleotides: TGCGCCAGTGCTAGAGGGTGGGTCAATCAGCCCCAGCATTTT. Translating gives CASARGWVNQPQHF.